The next 19 T cell receptor beta chains were all read from a single sample in a study of shared clonotypes between healthy human individuals. The protocol was immunoSEQ multiplex PCR, while the TCRdb copy is restricted to in-frame clones and leaves out a portion. The sample carries about 2.4 million clones, over 85% recorded once. The sequencing sample was made of naive CD4+ T cells from PBMCs. Subset reported: CD45RA+ positively selected. The source of these receptors is a man younger than 35 in good health. Some clones in this sample may be carry-over from other donors' samples.

On this clone: The sample holds other DNA sequences that translate to the same CDR3. V and J are TRBV9 and TRBJ2-3, with D possibly TRBD2 on 6 matching bases. CDR3 length: 15 residues. The ends were cut back, 2 bases at V and 6 bases at J, with 16 bases in the middle. Germline CDR1 and CDR2: SGDLS and YYNGEE. This CDR3 reads CASSVGTFLGDTQYF. As DNA, the CDR3 is TGTGCCAGCAGCGTGGGGACTTTTCTCGGGGATACGCAGTATTTT.

V is TRBV28 and J is TRBJ1-4; D is perhaps TRBD1 (5 bases). This CDR3 is built from 13 residues. The germline gives CDR1 MDHEN, CDR2 SYDVKM. Trimming pared 11 bases from V and 4 bases from J, leaving 14 bases between. CDR3 bases: TGTGCCTCGACAACCAGGGTTAATGAAAAACTGTTTTTT. It codes for CASTTRVNEKLFF.

The V call is TRBV27, the J call TRBJ1-1; D gene ambiguous. The germline CDR1 and CDR2 sequences are MNHEY and SMNVEV (reference sequence). The CDR3 has 13 amino acids. Trimming shortened V by 2 bases and J by 10 bases, and 14 bases separated the two germline ends. DNA of the CDR3: TGTGCCAGCAGTTTACGTATCGCAGGCAGAGCTTTCTTT. This encodes CASSLRIAGRAFF.

With regard to this clone: One junction end disagrees with the germline gene, perhaps due to a read error. V gene TRBV27 combines with J gene TRBJ1-2; 7 bases are a match to TRBD1. This CDR3 spans 14 amino acids. The germline V gene has CDR1 MNHEY and CDR2 SMNVEV (reference sequence). For the CDR3, the DNA is TGTGCCAGCAGTCTATCCGGGACAGCCTATGGCTACACCTTC. This sequence encodes CASSLSGTAYGYTF.

The V call is TRBV27, the J call TRBJ2-7, with D possibly being TRBD2 (6 bases). Germline lookup yields CDR1 MNHEY and CDR2 SMNVEV (reference sequence). V lost 3 bases and J lost 9, with 9 bases in between. The CDR3 length is 11 residues. CDR3 loop: CASSLMGGQYF. The CDR3 DNA reads TGTGCCAGCAGTTTGATGGGGGGGCAGTACTTC.

This chain uses TRBV19 with TRBJ2-2, with D perhaps TRBD1 (5 bases). Germline CDR1 is LNHDA and CDR2 is SQIVND (reference sequence). There are 15 residues in the CDR3. V was trimmed by 9 bases and J by 2 bases, leaving 16 bases between them. The CDR3 nucleotides are TGTGCCAGGGCGGACGGACAAATAAACACCGGGGAGCTGTTTTTT. Its translation: CARADGQINTGELFF.

The V call is TRBV1, the J call TRBJ2-7; TRBD1, the D gene given by the table, was not confirmed from the DNA. TRBV1 is a known pseudogene. The CDR3 sequence is 15 residues long. CDR3 bases: TGCACCAGCAGCCTACAGGGGACCCTTTACTACGAGCAGTACTTC. It is translated as CTSSLQGTLYYEQYF.

V usage is TRBV9 and J usage is TRBJ2-7, with 8 nucleotides matching TRBD2. The CDR3 has 13 amino acids. Trimming at V came to 3 bases and at J to 5 bases, leaving 4 bases not matched to a gene. Germline V gene sequence: CDR1 SGDLS, CDR2 YYNGEE. The CDR3 nucleotides read TGTGCCAGCAGCGCCGGGACTAGGGACGAGCAGTACTTC. It yields the protein CASSAGTRDEQYF.

The J gene is TRBJ2-7, the V gene TRBV7-2; 9 bases map to TRBD2. V shed 1 base and J 2 bases; nucleotides not matched to a gene: 6. CDR1 and CDR2 (germline): SGHTA, FQGNSA. This CDR3 is built from 16 residues. As DNA, the CDR3 is TGTGCCAGCAGCTTAGTGGCGACTAGCGGACCCTACGAGCAGTACTTC. Encoded protein: CASSLVATSGPYEQYF.

This sequence joins TRBV2 and TRBJ2-2; TRBD2 matches 8 bases. V dropped 8 bases and J dropped 5; count of bases not matched to a gene: 4. Germline V gives CDR1 SNHLY, CDR2 FYNNEI. CDR3 size: 13 residues. In nucleotides, the CDR3 is TGTGCCAGCGAGCGGGAGCTGACCGGGGAGCTGTTTTTT. This encodes CASERELTGELFF.

The chain links TRBV12-1 to TRBJ2-5; the table's D call of TRBD2 was not tested on the DNA. TRBV12-1 is listed as a pseudogene. The CDR3 sequence is 17 residues long. The CDR3, as DNA: TGTGCCAGCAGCTTTGCGGTCCAGCGGGAAACCCAAGAGACCCAGTACTTC. Its translation is CASSFAVQRETQETQYF.

The chain employs TRBV10-3 and TRBJ2-4; D not certain. The CDR3 contains 15 residues. Between the trimmed V and J ends, which lost 3 bases and 1 base, there was a span of 10 bases. Germline-derived CDR1 and CDR2 are ENHRY and SYGVKD. The CDR3 loop reads CAISDRDTAKNIQYF. CDR3 nucleotide sequence: TGTGCCATCAGTGACCGCGACACGGCCAAAAACATTCAGTACTTC.

The chain is built from TRBV28 and TRBJ1-3; TRBD1 matches 7 bases. With 4 bases clipped from V and 0 bases from J, the junction kept 3 bases outside the gene matches. The CDR3 contains 15 residues. CDR1 is MDHEN, CDR2 SYDVKM, per germline. The CDR3 protein is CASSWGQTSGNTIYF. As DNA, the CDR3 is TGTGCCAGCAGTTGGGGACAGACCTCTGGAAACACCATATATTTT. Variable domain in full (rest from reference TRBV28 and TRBJ1-3): DVKVTQSSRYLVKRTGEKVFLECVQDMDHENMFWYRQDPGLGLRLIYFSYDVKMKEKGDIPEGYSVSREKKERFSLILESASTNQTSMYLCASSWGQTSGNTIYFGEGSWLTVV.

V and J are TRBV5-4 and TRBJ2-3, with 13 nucleotides matching TRBD2. Germline V gene lookup returns CDR1 SGHNT and CDR2 YYREEE (reference sequence). Trimming at V came to 4 bases and at J to 4 bases, leaving 6 bases not matched to a gene. The CDR3 has 16 residues. The CDR3 here is CASSPGLAGRSDTQYF. For the CDR3, the DNA is TGTGCCAGCAGCCCGGGACTAGCGGGAAGGTCAGATACGCAGTATTTT.

V is TRBV7-3 and J is TRBJ2-1, with 8 bases lining up with TRBD2. The ends lost 1 base at V and 7 bases at J; junction bases unmatched: 6. Germline V lookup: CDR1 SGHTA, CDR2 FQGTGA. This CDR3 is built from 15 residues. For the CDR3, the DNA is TGTGCCAGCAGCTTAAAAACGGGAGGGCCGAATGAGCAGTTCTTC. Encoded protein: CASSLKTGGPNEQFF.

Only one count was recorded for this clone. This chain connects TRBV2 to TRBJ1-1, with D tentatively TRBD1 (5 bases). The CDR3 contains 15 residues. Trimming stripped 4 bases from V and 3 bases from J, with 15 bases between. Per the germline V gene, CDR1 is SNHLY and CDR2 is FYNNEI. CDR3 DNA: TGTGCCAGCAGTGGTAAGGGACGGAGGGACACTGAAGCTTTCTTT. Amino acid sequence: CASSGKGRRDTEAFF.

This chain joins TRBV19 and TRBJ1-5; D is undetermined. Trimming took off 4 bases at V and 2 bases at J, with 15 bases between the two ends. The CDR3 is 16 amino acids. Per the germline V gene, CDR1 is LNHDA and CDR2 is SQIVND (reference sequence). Here the CDR3 reads CASSTSGPLGNQPQHF. The CDR3 region has the DNA TGTGCCAGTAGTACATCAGGCCCCCTGGGCAATCAGCCCCAGCATTTT.

The genes are TRBV5-4 and TRBJ1-1; D unresolved. From germline, CDR1 is SGHNT and CDR2 YYREEE (reference sequence). Trimming shortened V by 0 bases and J by 4 bases, and 13 bases separated the two germline ends. CDR3 length equals 15 residues. The CDR3 bases are TGTGCCAGCAGCTTGGAGGGAACGGTCGGCACTGAAGCTTTCTTT. This encodes CASSLEGTVGTEAFF.

This chain joins TRBV28 and TRBJ2-3; the match to TRBD2 covers 7 bases. V trimming: 4 bases; J trimming: 2 bases; junction bases outside the gene matches: 6. This CDR3 contains 15 residues. CDR1 is MDHEN, CDR2 SYDVKM, per germline. The CDR3 DNA reads as TGTGCCAGCAGTTGGCTAGCGGTACACACAGATACGCAGTATTTT. It yields the protein CASSWLAVHTDTQYF.